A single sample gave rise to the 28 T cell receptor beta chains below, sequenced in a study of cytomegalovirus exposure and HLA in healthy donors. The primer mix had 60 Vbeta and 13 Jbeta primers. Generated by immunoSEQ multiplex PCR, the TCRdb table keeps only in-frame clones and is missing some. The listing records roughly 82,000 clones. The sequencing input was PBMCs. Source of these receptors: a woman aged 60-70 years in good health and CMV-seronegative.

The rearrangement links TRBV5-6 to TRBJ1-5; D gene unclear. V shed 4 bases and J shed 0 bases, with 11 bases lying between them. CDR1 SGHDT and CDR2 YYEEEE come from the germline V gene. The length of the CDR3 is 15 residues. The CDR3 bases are TGTGCCAGCAGCCCCAGGTCTTATAGCAATCAGCCCCAGCATTTT. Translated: CASSPRSYSNQPQHF.

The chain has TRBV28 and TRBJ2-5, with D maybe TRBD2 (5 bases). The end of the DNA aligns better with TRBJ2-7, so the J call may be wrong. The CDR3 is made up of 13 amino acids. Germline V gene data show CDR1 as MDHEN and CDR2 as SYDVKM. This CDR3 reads CASSTGGSYEQYF. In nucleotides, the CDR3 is TGTGCCAGCAGCACCGGCGGGTCCTACGAGCAGTACTTC.

As DNA, the CDR3 is TGTGCCAGCAGGGCCCATGGGCTCGATACGCAGTATTTT. It translates to CASRAHGLDTQYF. The chain links TRBV2 to TRBJ2-3; no reliable D call. The CDR3 length is 13 residues. Germline V gene data show CDR1 as SNHLY and CDR2 as FYNNEI. V lost 6 bases, J lost 6 bases, and 13 bases lay in between.

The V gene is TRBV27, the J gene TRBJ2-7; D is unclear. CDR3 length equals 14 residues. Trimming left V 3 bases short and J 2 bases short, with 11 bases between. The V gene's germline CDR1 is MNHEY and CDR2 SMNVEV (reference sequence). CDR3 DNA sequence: TGTGCCAGCAGTTTCAGTTCTTCCGCCTACGAGCAGTACTTC. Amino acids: CASSFSSSAYEQYF.

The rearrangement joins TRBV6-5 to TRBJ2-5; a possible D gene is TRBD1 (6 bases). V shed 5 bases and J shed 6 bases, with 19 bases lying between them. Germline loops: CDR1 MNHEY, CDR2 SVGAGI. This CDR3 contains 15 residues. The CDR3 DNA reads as TGTGCCAGCAGTCCCGGCATAACAGGGCATAAGACCCAGTACTTC. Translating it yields CASSPGITGHKTQYF.

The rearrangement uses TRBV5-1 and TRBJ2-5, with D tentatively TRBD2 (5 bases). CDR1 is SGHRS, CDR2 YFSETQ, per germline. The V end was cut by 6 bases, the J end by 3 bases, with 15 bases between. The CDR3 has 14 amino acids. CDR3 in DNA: TGCGCCAGCATTCGAACGGGGAGTGAAGAGACCCAGTACTTC. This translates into CASIRTGSEETQYF.

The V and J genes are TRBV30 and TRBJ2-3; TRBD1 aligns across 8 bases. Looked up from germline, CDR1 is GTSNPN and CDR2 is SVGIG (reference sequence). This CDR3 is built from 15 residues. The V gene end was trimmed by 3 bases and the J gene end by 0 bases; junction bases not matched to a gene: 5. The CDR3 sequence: CAWSPGQASTDTQYF. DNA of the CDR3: TGTGCCTGGAGCCCGGGACAGGCTAGCACAGATACGCAGTATTTT.

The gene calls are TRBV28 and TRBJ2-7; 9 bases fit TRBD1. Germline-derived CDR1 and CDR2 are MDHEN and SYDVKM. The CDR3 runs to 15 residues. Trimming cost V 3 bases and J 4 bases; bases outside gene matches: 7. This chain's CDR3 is CASSFQGQGEYEQYF. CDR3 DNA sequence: TGTGCCAGCAGTTTCCAGGGACAGGGAGAGTACGAGCAGTACTTC.

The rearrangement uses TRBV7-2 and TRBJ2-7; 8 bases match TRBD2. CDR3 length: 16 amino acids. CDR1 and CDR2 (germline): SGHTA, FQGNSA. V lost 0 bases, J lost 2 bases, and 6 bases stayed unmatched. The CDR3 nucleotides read TGTGCCAGCAGCTTAGCGCAGCCTAGCGGGCCCTACGAGCAGTACTTC. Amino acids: CASSLAQPSGPYEQYF.

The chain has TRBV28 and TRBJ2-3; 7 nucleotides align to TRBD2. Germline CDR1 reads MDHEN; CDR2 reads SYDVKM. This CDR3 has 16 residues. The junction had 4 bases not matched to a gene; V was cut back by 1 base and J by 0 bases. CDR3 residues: CASSLSAGTSTDTQYF. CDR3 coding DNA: TGTGCCAGCAGTTTATCAGCGGGAACTAGCACAGATACGCAGTATTTT.

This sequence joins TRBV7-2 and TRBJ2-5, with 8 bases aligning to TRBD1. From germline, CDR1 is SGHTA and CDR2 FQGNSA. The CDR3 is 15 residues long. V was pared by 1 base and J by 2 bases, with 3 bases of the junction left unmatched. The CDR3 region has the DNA TGTGCCAGCAGCTTAGGGACAGGGCGACAAGAGACCCAGTACTTC. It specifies CASSLGTGRQETQYF.

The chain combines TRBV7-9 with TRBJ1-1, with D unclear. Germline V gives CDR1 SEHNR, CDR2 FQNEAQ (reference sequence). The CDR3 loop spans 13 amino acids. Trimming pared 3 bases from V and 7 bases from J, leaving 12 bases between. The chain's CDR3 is CASSFDVGVEAFF. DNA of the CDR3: TGTGCCAGCAGCTTTGACGTGGGAGTTGAAGCTTTCTTT.

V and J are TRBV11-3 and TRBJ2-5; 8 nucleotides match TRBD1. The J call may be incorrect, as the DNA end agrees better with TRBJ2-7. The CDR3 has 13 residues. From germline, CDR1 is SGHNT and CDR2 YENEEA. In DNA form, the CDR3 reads TGTGCCAGCAGCCTACAGGGGGGATACGAGCAGTACTTC. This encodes CASSLQGGYEQYF.

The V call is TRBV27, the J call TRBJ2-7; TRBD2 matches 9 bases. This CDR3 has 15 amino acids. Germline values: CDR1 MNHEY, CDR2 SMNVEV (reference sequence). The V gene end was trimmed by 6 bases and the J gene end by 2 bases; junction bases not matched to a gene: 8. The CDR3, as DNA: TGTGCCAGCAGCAACCTAGCGGGATTTACCTACGAGCAGTACTTC. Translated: CASSNLAGFTYEQYF.

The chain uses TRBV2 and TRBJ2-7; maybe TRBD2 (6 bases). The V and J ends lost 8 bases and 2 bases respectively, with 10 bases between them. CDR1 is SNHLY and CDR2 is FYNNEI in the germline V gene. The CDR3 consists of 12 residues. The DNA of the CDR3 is TGTGCCAGCGAACCGGGGGCCTACGAGCAGTACTTC. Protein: CASEPGAYEQYF. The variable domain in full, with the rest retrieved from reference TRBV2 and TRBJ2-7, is EPEVTQTPSHQVTQMGQEVILRCVPISNHLYFYWYRQILGQKVEFLVSFYNNEISEKSEIFDDQFSVERPDGSNFTLKIRSTKLEDSAMYFCASEPGAYEQYFGPGTRLTVT.

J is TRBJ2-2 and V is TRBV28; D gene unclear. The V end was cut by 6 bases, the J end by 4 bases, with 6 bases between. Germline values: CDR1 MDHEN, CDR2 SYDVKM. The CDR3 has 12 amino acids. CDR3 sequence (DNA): TGTGCCAGCAGGAGGAGCACCGGGGAGCTGTTTTTT. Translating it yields CASRRSTGELFF. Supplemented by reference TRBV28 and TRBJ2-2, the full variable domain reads DVKVTQSSRYLVKRTGEKVFLECVQDMDHENMFWYRQDPGLGLRLIYFSYDVKMKEKGDIPEGYSVSREKKERFSLILESASTNQTSMYLCASRRSTGELFFGEGSRLTVL.

CDR3 sequence reads: CASSQDPRGAGVLEQYF. CDR3 bases: TGTGCCAGCAGCCAAGACCCCCGGGGAGCGGGAGTTCTCGAGCAGTACTTC. V usage is TRBV4-2 and J usage is TRBJ2-7, with 8 bases aligning to TRBD2. The CDR3 has 17 amino acids. Looked up from germline, CDR1 is LGHNA and CDR2 is YNFKEQ. Trimming took 0 bases from V and 6 from J; bases not matched to a gene: 13.

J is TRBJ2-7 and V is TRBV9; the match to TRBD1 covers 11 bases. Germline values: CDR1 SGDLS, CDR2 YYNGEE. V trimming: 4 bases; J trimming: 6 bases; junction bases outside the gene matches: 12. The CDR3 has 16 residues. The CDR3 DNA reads TGTGCCAGCAGCTTCCTAGGGACAGGGGGTTTTGGCGAGCAGTACTTC. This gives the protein CASSFLGTGGFGEQYF.

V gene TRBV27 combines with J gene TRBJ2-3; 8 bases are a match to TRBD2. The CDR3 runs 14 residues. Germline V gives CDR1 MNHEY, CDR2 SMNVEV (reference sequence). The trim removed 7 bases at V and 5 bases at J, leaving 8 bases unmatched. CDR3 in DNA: TGTGCCAGCACCCAGATCGGGGGGGTAGATACGCAGTATTTT. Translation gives CASTQIGGVDTQYF.

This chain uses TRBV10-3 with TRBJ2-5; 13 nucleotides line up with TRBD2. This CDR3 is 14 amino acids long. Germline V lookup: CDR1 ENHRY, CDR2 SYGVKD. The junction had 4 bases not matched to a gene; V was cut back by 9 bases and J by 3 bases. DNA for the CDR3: TGTGCCATATCACTAGCGGGAGGGGAAGAGACCCAGTACTTC. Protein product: CAISLAGGEETQYF.

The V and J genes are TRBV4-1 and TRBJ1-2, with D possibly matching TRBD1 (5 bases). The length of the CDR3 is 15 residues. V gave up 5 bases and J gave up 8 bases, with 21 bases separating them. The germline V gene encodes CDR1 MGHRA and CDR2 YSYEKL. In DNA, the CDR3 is TGCGCCAGCAGCAGGGGCGTAGGTTTCTTCCAAGGCTACACCTTC. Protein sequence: CASSRGVGFFQGYTF.

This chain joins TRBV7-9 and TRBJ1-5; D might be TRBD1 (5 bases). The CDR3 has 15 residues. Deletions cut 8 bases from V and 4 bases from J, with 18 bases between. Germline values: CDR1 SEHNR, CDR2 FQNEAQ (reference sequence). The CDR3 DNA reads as TGTGCCAGCGACCGAAGCGGGGGTCCAAATCAGCCCCAGCATTTT. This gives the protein CASDRSGGPNQPQHF.

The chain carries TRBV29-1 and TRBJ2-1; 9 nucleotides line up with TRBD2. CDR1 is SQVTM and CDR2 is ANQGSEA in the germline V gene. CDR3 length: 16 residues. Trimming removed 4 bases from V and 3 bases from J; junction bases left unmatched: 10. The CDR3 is CSVVWGSGSFYNEQFF. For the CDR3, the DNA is TGCAGCGTTGTCTGGGGTAGCGGGAGTTTCTACAATGAGCAGTTCTTC.

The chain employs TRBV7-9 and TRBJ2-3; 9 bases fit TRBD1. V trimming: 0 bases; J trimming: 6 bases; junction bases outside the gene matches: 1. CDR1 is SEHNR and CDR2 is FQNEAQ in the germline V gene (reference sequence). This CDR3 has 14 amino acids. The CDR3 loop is CASSLAGQGDTQYF. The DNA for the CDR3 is TGTGCCAGCAGCTTAGCCGGACAGGGGGATACGCAGTATTTT.

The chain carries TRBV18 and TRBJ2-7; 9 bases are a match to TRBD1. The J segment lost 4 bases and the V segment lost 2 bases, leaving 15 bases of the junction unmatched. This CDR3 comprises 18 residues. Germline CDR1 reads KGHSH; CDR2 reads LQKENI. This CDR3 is CASSPFQAGTGSTYEQYF. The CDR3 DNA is TGTGCCAGCTCACCATTTCAAGCCGGGACAGGGTCAACTTACGAGCAGTACTTC.

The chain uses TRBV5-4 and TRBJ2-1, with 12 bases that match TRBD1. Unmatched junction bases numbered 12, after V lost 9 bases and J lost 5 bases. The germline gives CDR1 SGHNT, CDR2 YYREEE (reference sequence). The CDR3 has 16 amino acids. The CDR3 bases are TGTGCCACCACACGGTCCGGGACAGGGGGCCACAATGAGCAGTTCTTC. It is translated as CATTRSGTGGHNEQFF.

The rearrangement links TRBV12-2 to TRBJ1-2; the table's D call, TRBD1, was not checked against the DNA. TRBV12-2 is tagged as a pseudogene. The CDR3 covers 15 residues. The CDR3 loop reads CASRLYRVLVDGYTF. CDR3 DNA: TGTGCAAGTCGCTTATACAGGGTCCTGGTGGATGGCTACACCTTC.

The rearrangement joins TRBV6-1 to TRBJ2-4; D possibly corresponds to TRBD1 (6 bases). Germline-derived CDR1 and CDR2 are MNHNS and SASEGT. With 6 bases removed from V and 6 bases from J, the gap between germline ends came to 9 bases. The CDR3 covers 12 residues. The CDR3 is CASSLQGNIQYF. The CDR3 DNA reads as TGTGCCAGCAGCTTACAGGGAAACATTCAGTACTTC.